The 25 T cell receptor beta chains reported below all come from one sample, sequenced in a study of blood T cell repertoires in COVID-19. Measured with immunoSEQ multiplex PCR; TCRdb has only the in-frame clones, and not every one. The sample comprises about 210,000 clones, around nine tenths of which are singletons, and roughly 6.2% rests with the top ten. Sequencing was carried out using peripheral blood. Every receptor here comes from a man between 60 and 70 years old who had recovered from COVID-19.

This clone was seen only once. The CDR3 DNA follows: TGTGCCAGCAGCTTCCAGGGGGGACAGGGAGAGACCCAGTACTTC. Translation gives CASSFQGGQGETQYF. J is TRBJ2-5 and V is TRBV21-1; the DNA was not used to check the table's D call, TRBD1. TRBV21-1 is assigned pseudogene status. This CDR3 comprises 15 residues.

V gene TRBV18 combines with J gene TRBJ1-1; TRBD1 might be the D (5 bases). The germline V gene encodes CDR1 KGHSH and CDR2 LQKENI. This CDR3 contains 14 residues. Trimming took off 2 bases at V and 0 bases at J, with 7 bases between the two ends. CDR3 sequence reads: CASSPGRVNTEAFF. The CDR3 DNA follows: TGTGCCAGCTCACCAGGCAGGGTGAACACTGAAGCTTTCTTT.

This chain uses TRBV4-2 with TRBJ2-3, with D possibly being TRBD2 (6 bases). In germline, CDR1 is LGHNA, CDR2 YNFKEQ. The CDR3 consists of 14 residues. V was cut by 8 bases and J by 1 base, with 13 bases left in between. The chain's CDR3 is CASRRGGGTDTQYF. DNA for the CDR3: TGTGCCAGCCGAAGGGGCGGGGGCACAGATACGCAGTATTTT.

V usage is TRBV9 and J usage is TRBJ1-2; a weak D match, TRBD1 (6 bases). CDR1 and CDR2 from the germline V gene are SGDLS and YYNGEE. This CDR3 region has 14 residues. Trimming stripped 5 bases from V and 4 bases from J, with 15 bases between. CDR3 DNA: TGTGCCAGCAGGGGGGCCGAGGACCTCTATGGCTACACCTTC. Translating gives CASRGAEDLYGYTF.

This clone has just one count. The rearrangement uses TRBV28 and TRBJ2-1; TRBD2 might be the D (5 bases). Between the trimmed V and J ends, which lost 10 bases and 5 bases, there was a span of 12 bases. CDR1 is MDHEN and CDR2 is SYDVKM in the germline V gene. The CDR3 length is 12 residues. The CDR3 is CAIEGLDNEQFF. In nucleotides, the CDR3 is TGTGCCATTGAGGGCCTGGACAATGAGCAGTTCTTC.

The chain links TRBV30 to TRBJ2-6; no clear D. Deletions cut 1 base from V and 2 bases from J, with 3 bases between. The germline V gene has CDR1 GTSNPN and CDR2 SVGIG (reference sequence). This CDR3 region has 13 residues. The CDR3 DNA is TGTGCCTGGAGTGGGCCTGGGGCCAACGTCCTGACTTTC. Translating gives CAWSGPGANVLTF.

The sample holds one count of this clone. V is TRBV7-9 and J is TRBJ2-1; the match to TRBD2 covers 7 bases. The V gene end was trimmed by 3 bases and the J gene end by 0 bases; junction bases not matched to a gene: 2. In germline, CDR1 is SEHNR, CDR2 FQNEAQ (reference sequence). This CDR3 is 15 amino acids long. The CDR3 here is CASSLRGSSYNEQFF. The CDR3 bases are TGTGCCAGCAGCTTGCGGGGGTCCTCCTACAATGAGCAGTTCTTC.

This chain joins TRBV29-1 and TRBJ2-3; 7 bases are shared with TRBD1. The CDR3 spans 15 residues. V shed 6 bases and J 1 base; nucleotides not matched to a gene: 10. Germline CDR1 SQVTM, CDR2 ANQGSEA. CDR3 nucleotides: TGCAGCGTGGAGTCAGGGGGTATGGGCACAGATACGCAGTATTTT. Protein product: CSVESGGMGTDTQYF.

The chain is built from TRBV5-1 and TRBJ1-1, with 10 bases fitting TRBD1. V shed 0 bases, J shed 12 bases, and the junction held 5 bases outside the gene matches. This CDR3 is built from 13 residues. Looked up from germline, CDR1 is SGHRS and CDR2 is YFSETQ. As DNA, the CDR3 is TGCGCCAGCAGCTTGGAGGACAGGGGGAATTCTTTCTTT. It codes for CASSLEDRGNSFF.

This sequence joins TRBV30 and TRBJ1-2; D ambiguous. Per the germline V gene, CDR1 is GTSNPN and CDR2 is SVGIG (reference sequence). The ends were cut back, 0 bases at V and 3 bases at J, with 20 bases in the middle. The CDR3 runs to 17 residues. CDR3 loop: CAWSVPPPPRSDYGYTF. For the CDR3, the DNA is TGTGCCTGGAGTGTACCTCCGCCACCAAGGAGCGACTATGGCTACACCTTC.

CDR3 sequence: CASRTGGMSGYTF. The CDR3 bases are TGTGCCAGCAGGACAGGGGGGATGAGTGGCTACACCTTC. The chain is built from TRBV27 and TRBJ1-2; 9 bases align to TRBD1. In germline, CDR1 is MNHEY, CDR2 SMNVEV (reference sequence). This CDR3 region has 13 residues. Trimming took 6 bases from V and 7 from J; bases not matched to a gene: 6.

The V gene is TRBV7-3, the J gene TRBJ2-7; 13 bases agree with TRBD2. Germline assignment: CDR1 SGHTA and CDR2 FQGTGA. V dropped 5 bases and J dropped 4; count of bases not matched to a gene: 5. The CDR3 runs 15 residues. CDR3 sequence: CASSPTSGGTYEQYF. In DNA form, the CDR3 reads TGTGCCAGCAGCCCGACTAGCGGGGGGACATACGAGCAGTACTTC.

The chain has TRBV24-1 and TRBJ2-6; 8 bases are a match to TRBD1. J was trimmed by 4 bases and V by 4 bases; bases with no gene match: 11. This CDR3 is 18 amino acids long. The germline CDR1 and CDR2 sequences are KGHDR and SFDVKD. CDR3 in amino acids: CATSDSGQGGQGANVLTF. The CDR3 coding sequence is TGTGCCACCAGTGACTCCGGACAGGGCGGTCAGGGGGCCAACGTCCTGACTTTC.

The V gene is TRBV7-2, the J gene TRBJ2-6, with 9 nucleotides matching TRBD1. V gave up 2 bases and J gave up 1 base; unmatched junction bases: 6. In germline, CDR1 is SGHTA, CDR2 FQGNSA. The CDR3 has 18 amino acids. CDR3 nucleotides: TGTGCCAGCAGCTTAACAGGACAGGGGACTTCTGGGGCCAACGTCCTGACTTTC. It is translated as CASSLTGQGTSGANVLTF.

In this sample, this clone turned up once. The chain combines TRBV5-3 with TRBJ2-7; D is unresolved. Being an ORF, TRBV5-3 has a function that is uncertain. With 4 bases removed from V and 2 bases from J, the gap between germline ends came to 13 bases. The CDR3 covers 14 residues. CDR3 in DNA: TGTGCCAGAAGCCAACTCACGATCCCCTACGAGCAGTACTTC. This gives the protein CARSQLTIPYEQYF.

This chain joins TRBV5-1 and TRBJ2-7; 13 bases align to TRBD2. The germline CDR1 and CDR2 sequences are SGHRS and YFSETQ. The CDR3 is made up of 17 amino acids. V lost 0 bases and J lost 2; bases outside the gene matches: 5. The CDR3 DNA reads TGCGCCAGCAGCTTGGGGACTAGCGGGAGTTTACCCTACGAGCAGTACTTC. It specifies CASSLGTSGSLPYEQYF.

The chain uses TRBV28 and TRBJ2-7; no reliable D call. The germline V gene encodes CDR1 MDHEN and CDR2 SYDVKM. Trimming took 2 bases from V and 0 from J, leaving 11 bases between them. CDR3 size: 15 residues. The CDR3 region has the DNA TGTGCCAGCAGTTTAAGTCCCAGACTCTCCTACGAGCAGTACTTC. This encodes CASSLSPRLSYEQYF. The entire variable domain, with the rest obtained from reference TRBV28 and TRBJ2-7, is as follows: DVKVTQSSRYLVKRTGEKVFLECVQDMDHENMFWYRQDPGLGLRLIYFSYDVKMKEKGDIPEGYSVSREKKERFSLILESASTNQTSMYLCASSLSPRLSYEQYFGPGTRLTVT.

The chain couples TRBV3-1 (or the pseudogene TRBV3-2) to TRBJ2-3, with 8 bases matching TRBD2. CDR1 and CDR2 from the germline V gene are LGHDT and YNNKEL (reference sequence). The V segment lost 0 bases and the J segment 1 base; nucleotides outside the gene matches: 3. This CDR3 is built from 16 residues. CDR3 in DNA: TGTGCCAGCAGCCAAGATAGCGGGATACGCACAGATACGCAGTATTTT. Amino acid sequence: CASSQDSGIRTDTQYF.

The V gene is TRBV28, the J gene TRBJ2-7; 7 nucleotides line up with TRBD1. CDR3 length: 13 amino acids. The germline V gene has CDR1 MDHEN and CDR2 SYDVKM. The V segment lost 6 bases and the J segment 2 bases; nucleotides outside the gene matches: 4. The CDR3 is CASRTGSPYEQYF. CDR3 nucleotides: TGTGCCAGCAGGACAGGGTCACCCTACGAGCAGTACTTC. Full variable domain (outside the CDR3, taken from reference TRBV28 and TRBJ2-7): DVKVTQSSRYLVKRTGEKVFLECVQDMDHENMFWYRQDPGLGLRLIYFSYDVKMKEKGDIPEGYSVSREKKERFSLILESASTNQTSMYLCASRTGSPYEQYFGPGTRLTVT.

The chain couples TRBV5-3 to TRBJ1-5, with a weak D call TRBD1 (5 bases). Being an ORF, TRBV5-3 has a function that is uncertain. CDR3 length: 15 residues. With 3 bases removed from V and 2 bases from J, the gap between germline ends came to 12 bases. As DNA, the CDR3 is TGTGCCAGAAGCTGGTCGGGACTGGGCAATCAGCCCCAGCATTTT. Encoded protein: CARSWSGLGNQPQHF.

The V and J genes are TRBV4-1 and TRBJ2-3, with 12 positions matching TRBD1. CDR1 and CDR2 from the germline V gene are MGHRA and YSYEKL. There are 18 residues in the CDR3. J gave up 5 bases and V 3 bases, and 12 bases lay outside the gene matches. The CDR3 DNA is TGCGCCAGCAGCCACGGTGGAGTGGGGACAGGGGGCTTAGATACGCAGTATTTT. Amino acid sequence: CASSHGGVGTGGLDTQYF.

The rearrangement uses TRBV12-5 and TRBJ1-4; 7 nucleotides line up with TRBD1. In germline, CDR1 is LGHNT, CDR2 FRNRAP. Trimming took 5 bases from V and 4 from J; bases not matched to a gene: 13. The CDR3 runs 17 residues. In nucleotides, the CDR3 is TGTGCTAGTGGTGCAGGGACAGCCTGGCCTCGTAATGAAAAACTGTTTTTT. Encoded protein: CASGAGTAWPRNEKLFF.

The chain uses TRBV19 and TRBJ2-3, with 7 bases that match TRBD2. The V segment lost 6 bases and the J segment 6 bases; nucleotides outside the gene matches: 6. Germline CDR1 is LNHDA and CDR2 is SQIVND (reference sequence). The CDR3 totals 13 residues. CDR3 in DNA: TGTGCCAGTAGACGGACCGGGGGGGATACGCAGTATTTT. Its protein is CASRRTGGDTQYF.

The chain employs TRBV3-1 (or the pseudogene TRBV3-2) and TRBJ2-7; D is unresolved. This CDR3 is 12 amino acids long. V was pared by 4 bases and J by 7 bases, with 11 bases between. The V gene's germline CDR1 is LGHDT and CDR2 YNNKEL (reference sequence). The CDR3 DNA reads TGTGCCAGCAGCCGGGCCAATGGGGAGCAGTACTTC. Residues: CASSRANGEQYF.

The V call is TRBV12-5, the J call TRBJ2-7; maybe TRBD1 (6 bases). V shed 6 bases and J shed 2 bases, with 11 bases lying between them. From germline, CDR1 is LGHNT and CDR2 FRNRAP. The CDR3 has 13 residues. This CDR3 reads CASGASGAYEQYF. DNA for the CDR3: TGTGCTAGTGGAGCCTCAGGGGCCTACGAGCAGTACTTC.